This T cell receptor beta chain came from a study of CD8 T cells in ankylosing spondylitis (dated by TCRdb to about 2017). Regarding the research as a whole: To find TCR variants linked to disease, the study profiled T cell receptor beta repertoires in ankylosing spondylitis patients and healthy donors. The whole study cohort included 108 healthy donors and 25 or so ankylosing spondylitis patients. Samples of peripheral blood were taken, and for ankylosing spondylitis patients, synovial fluid was collected as well.

Spanning cysteine to phenylalanine, the CDR3 consists of 15 amino acids. Only the CDR3 part of the read is kept: 45 bases, read in frame from the first base. CDR1 and CDR2 are read off the germline V gene as SNHLY and FYNNEI. Cut back by 2 bases and 5 bases, the V and J ends lie 10 bases apart. Results the study describes overall, beyond this receptor: In peripheral blood, the disease-linked clones were found at relatively low frequencies and had a CD8+ phenotype. Significant enrichment of the disease-linked clones was reported in matched synovial fluid samples from ankylosing spondylitis patients. Some TCR beta motif variants had previously been reported in synovial fluid and blood of reactive arthritis patients, which suggested common disease-initiation mechanisms. Blood from ankylosing spondylitis patients appeared to be characterized by a TCR beta motif made up of about 8 highly homologous amino acid variants.

Concerning this clonotype itself: What antigen it recognizes has not been identified. No much larger clonotype is one base removed from it; base qualities were not supplied.

The instrument given in TCRdb is Illumina HiSeq 2500. Quantitative 5'-RACE with molecular barcodes was used to prepare TCR beta libraries. In the paper's pipeline: Disease-linked TCR variants were identified with a new computational method built on a probabilistic model of VDJ rearrangement. The public reads were run again by TCRdb, first through fastp at Q25 and then through MiXCR, and only productive beta chains were kept. Entries that share a CDR3 protein sequence are merged under the most common genes and DNA. The V and J calls and clone size come from TCRdb's table, not from the authors' own analysis. This sample holds around 770,000 distinct CDR3 sequences; under 20% were observed only once. Under 20% of the sample rests with the top ten.

Specimen: blood, either unsorted or a sorted T cell fraction (not recorded which). The chain was built from TRBV2 and TRBJ1-6, with no reliable assignment of the D segment. The origin of this receptor is a male donor with ankylosing spondylitis. The CDR3 protein: CASSERSVDNSPLHF. The nucleotides are TGTGCCAGCAGTGAACGGTCGGTCGATAATTCACCCCTCCACTTT.